These T cell receptor beta chains were read from a single sample in a study of CD8+ T cells in alopecia areata. Sequenced by immunoSEQ multiplex PCR; TCRdb stores in-frame clones only, minus some. Among over 150,000 clones listed, about 55% were seen once. The input for sequencing was CD8+ T cells sorted from blood, taken at week 24, from a patient treated with tofacitinib. The receptors shown here come from a human donor with alopecia areata. Both conserved end residues are part of each CDR3.

len	v_gene	j_gene	CDR3aa
15	TRBV27	TRBJ1-6	CASSPNTGGISPLHF
15	TRBV2	NA	CASRNLTGSPYEQYF
15	TRBV25-1	TRBJ1-6	CASSVRQGSESPLHF
15	TRBV15	TRBJ2-7	CATSRDQGSSYEQYF
15	TRBV19	TRBJ2-1	CASSPSRNPHNEQFF
15	TRBV6-5	TRBJ1-1	CASSYLSTGDTEAFF
14	TRBV30	TRBJ2-3	CAWNTRGPWDTQYF
15	TRBV9	TRBJ2-7	CASSPTGTVGYEQYF
12	TRBV19	TRBJ1-1	CASSKENTEAFF
17	TRBV27	TRBJ1-6	CASSPQTGSSYNSPLHF